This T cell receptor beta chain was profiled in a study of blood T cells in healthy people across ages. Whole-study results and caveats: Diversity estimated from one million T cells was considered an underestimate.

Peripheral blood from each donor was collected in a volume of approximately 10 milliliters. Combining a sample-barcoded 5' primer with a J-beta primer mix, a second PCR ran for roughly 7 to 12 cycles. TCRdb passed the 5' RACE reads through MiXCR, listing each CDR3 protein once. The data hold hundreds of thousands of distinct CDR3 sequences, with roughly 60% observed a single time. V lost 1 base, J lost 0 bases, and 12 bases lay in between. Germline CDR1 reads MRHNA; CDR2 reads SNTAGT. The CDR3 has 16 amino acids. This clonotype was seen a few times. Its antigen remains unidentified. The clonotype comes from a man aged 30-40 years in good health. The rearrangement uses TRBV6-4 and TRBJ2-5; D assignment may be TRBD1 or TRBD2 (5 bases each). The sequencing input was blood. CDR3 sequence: CASSDLPGANQETQYF. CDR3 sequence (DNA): TGTGCCAGCAGTGACTTGCCCGGGGCCAACCAAGAGACCCAGTACTTC.